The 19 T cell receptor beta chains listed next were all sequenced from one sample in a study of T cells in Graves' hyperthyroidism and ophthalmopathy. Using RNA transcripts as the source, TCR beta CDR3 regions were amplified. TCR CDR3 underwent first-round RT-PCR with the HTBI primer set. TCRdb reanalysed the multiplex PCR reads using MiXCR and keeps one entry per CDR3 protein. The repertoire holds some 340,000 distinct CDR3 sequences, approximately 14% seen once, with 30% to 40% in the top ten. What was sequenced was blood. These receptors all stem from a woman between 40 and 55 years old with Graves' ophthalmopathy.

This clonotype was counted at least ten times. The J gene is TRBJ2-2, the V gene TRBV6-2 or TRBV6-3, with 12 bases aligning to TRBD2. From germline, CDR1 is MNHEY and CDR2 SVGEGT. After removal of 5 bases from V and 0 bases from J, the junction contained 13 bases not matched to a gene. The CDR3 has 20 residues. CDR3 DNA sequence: TGTGCCAGCAGTCCTAATCCGGGACTAGCGGGCCTCGCGAACACCGGGGAGCTGTTTTTT. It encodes CASSPNPGLAGLANTGELFF.

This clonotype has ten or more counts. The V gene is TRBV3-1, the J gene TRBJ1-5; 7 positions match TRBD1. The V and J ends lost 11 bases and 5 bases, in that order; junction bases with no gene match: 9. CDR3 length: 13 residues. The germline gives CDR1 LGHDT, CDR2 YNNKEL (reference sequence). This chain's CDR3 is CAVGQDADQPQHF. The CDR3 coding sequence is TGTGCCGTCGGACAGGACGCGGATCAGCCCCAGCATTTT.

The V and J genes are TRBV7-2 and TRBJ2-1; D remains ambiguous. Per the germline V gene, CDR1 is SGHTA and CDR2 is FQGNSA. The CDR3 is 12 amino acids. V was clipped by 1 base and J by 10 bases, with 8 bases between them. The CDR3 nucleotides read TGTGCCAGCAGCTTAGTGGAAGCGGAGCAGTTCTTC. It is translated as CASSLVEAEQFF.

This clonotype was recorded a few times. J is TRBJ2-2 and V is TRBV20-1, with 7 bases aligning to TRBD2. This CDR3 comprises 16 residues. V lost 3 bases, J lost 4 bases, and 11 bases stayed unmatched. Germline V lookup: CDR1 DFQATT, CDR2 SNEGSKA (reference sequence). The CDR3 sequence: CSASETRASGTGELFF. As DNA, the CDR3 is TGCAGTGCTAGCGAAACCCGGGCTAGCGGCACCGGGGAGCTGTTTTTT.

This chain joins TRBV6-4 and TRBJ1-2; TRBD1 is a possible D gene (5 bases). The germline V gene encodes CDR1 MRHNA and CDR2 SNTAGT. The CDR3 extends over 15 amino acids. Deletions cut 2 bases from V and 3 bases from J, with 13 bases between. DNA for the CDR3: TGTGCCAGCAGTGACCCGCAGGGTGGGGACTATGGCTACACCTTC. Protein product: CASSDPQGGDYGYTF.

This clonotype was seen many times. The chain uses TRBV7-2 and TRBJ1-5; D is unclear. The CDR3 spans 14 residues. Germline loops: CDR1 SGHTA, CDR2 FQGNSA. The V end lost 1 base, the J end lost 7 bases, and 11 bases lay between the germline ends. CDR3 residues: CASSLGTRTQPQHF. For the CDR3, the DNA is TGTGCCAGCAGCTTAGGGACCCGAACCCAGCCCCAGCATTTT.

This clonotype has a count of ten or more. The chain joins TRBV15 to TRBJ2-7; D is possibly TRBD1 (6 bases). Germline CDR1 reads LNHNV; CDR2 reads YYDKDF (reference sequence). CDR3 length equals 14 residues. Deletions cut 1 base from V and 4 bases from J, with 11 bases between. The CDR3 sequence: CATSRGKQGYEQYF. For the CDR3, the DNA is TGTGCCACCAGCAGAGGTAAACAGGGTTACGAGCAGTACTTC.

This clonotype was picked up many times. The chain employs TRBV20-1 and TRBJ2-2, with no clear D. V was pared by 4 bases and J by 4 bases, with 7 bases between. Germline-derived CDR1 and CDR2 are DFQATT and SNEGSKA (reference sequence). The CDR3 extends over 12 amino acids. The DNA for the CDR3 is TGCAGTGCTACAAGGCCCACCGGGGAGCTGTTTTTT. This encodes CSATRPTGELFF.

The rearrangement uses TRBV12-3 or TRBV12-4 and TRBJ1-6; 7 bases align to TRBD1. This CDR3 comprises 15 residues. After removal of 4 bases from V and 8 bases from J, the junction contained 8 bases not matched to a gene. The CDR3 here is CASSWGGTEHSPLHF. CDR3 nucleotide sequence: TGTGCCAGCAGTTGGGGTGGGACAGAGCATTCACCCCTCCACTTT.

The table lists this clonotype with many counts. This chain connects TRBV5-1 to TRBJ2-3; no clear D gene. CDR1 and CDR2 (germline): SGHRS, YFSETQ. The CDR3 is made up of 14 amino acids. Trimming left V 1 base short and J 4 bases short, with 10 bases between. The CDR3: CASSLTSASDTQYF. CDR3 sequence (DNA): TGCGCCAGCAGCTTGACGTCAGCATCAGATACGCAGTATTTT.

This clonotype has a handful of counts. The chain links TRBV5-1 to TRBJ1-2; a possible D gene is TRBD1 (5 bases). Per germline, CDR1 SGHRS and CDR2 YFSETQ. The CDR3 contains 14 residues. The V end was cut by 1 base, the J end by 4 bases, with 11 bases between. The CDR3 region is CASSLSSGTYGYTF. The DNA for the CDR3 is TGCGCCAGCAGCTTGAGCTCAGGGACCTATGGCTACACCTTC. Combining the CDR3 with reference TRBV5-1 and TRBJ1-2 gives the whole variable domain KAGVTQTPRYLIKTRGQQVTLSCSPISGHRSVSWYQQTPGQGLQFLFEYFSETQRNKGNFPGRFSGRQFSNSRSEMNVSTLELGDSALYLCASSLSSGTYGYTFGSGTRLTVV.

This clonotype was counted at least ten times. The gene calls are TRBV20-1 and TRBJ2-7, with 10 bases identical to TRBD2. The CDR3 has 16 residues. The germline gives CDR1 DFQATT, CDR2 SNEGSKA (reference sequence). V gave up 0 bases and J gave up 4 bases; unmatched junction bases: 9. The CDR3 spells CSARDPSGGAWYEQYF. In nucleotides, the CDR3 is TGCAGTGCTAGAGATCCCAGCGGGGGGGCCTGGTACGAGCAGTACTTC.

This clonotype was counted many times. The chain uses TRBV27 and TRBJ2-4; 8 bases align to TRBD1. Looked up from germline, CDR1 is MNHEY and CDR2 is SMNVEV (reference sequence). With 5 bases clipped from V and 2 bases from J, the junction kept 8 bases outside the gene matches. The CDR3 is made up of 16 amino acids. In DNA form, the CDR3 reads TGTGCCAGCAGTCCGACAGGGGTGGGAACCAAAAACATTCAGTACTTC. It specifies CASSPTGVGTKNIQYF.

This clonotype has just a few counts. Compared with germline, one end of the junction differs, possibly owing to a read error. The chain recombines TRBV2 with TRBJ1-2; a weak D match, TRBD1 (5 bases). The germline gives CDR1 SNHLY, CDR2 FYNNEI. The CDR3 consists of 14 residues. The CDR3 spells CASSPSGGPKGLIF. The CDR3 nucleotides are TGTGCCAGCAGTCCCTCTGGTGGACCGAAGGGACTCATCTTC.

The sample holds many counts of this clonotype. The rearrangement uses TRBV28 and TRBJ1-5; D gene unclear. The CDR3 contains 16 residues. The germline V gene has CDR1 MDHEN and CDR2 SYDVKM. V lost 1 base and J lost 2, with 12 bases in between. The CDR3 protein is CASSLLWKSGNQPQHF. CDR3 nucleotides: TGTGCCAGCAGTTTATTGTGGAAATCAGGCAATCAGCCCCAGCATTTT. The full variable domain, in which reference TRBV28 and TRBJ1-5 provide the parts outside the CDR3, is DVKVTQSSRYLVKRTGEKVFLECVQDMDHENMFWYRQDPGLGLRLIYFSYDVKMKEKGDIPEGYSVSREKKERFSLILESASTNQTSMYLCASSLLWKSGNQPQHFGDGTRLSIL.

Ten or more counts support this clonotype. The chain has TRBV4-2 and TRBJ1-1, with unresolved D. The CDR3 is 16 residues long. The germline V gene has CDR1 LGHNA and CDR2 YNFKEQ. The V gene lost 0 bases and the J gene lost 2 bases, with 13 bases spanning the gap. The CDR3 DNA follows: TGTGCCAGCAGCCAAGATACCCAGGCTTCTAACACTGAAGCTTTCTTT. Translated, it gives CASSQDTQASNTEAFF.

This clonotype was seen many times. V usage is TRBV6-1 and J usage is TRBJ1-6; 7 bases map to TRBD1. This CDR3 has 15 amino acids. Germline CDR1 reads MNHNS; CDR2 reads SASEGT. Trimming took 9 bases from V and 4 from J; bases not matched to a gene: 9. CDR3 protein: CASSGGMAYNSPLHF. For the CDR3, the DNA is TGTGCCAGTTCAGGGGGAATGGCGTATAATTCACCCCTCCACTTT.

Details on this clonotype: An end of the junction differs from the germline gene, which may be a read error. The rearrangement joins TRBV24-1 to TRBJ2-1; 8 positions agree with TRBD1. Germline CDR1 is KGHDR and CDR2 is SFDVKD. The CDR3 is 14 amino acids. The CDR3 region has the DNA TGTGCCACCAGCCCAGGGGGCGAGCCGAATGAGCGGTTCTTC. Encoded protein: CATSPGGEPNERFF.

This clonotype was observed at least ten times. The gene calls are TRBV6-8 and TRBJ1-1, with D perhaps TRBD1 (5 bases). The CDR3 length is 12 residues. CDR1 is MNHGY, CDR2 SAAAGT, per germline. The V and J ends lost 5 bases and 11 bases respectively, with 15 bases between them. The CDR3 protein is CASSTGAKSAFF. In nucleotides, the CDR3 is TGTGCCAGCAGTACTGGGGCAAAGTCCGCTTTCTTT.